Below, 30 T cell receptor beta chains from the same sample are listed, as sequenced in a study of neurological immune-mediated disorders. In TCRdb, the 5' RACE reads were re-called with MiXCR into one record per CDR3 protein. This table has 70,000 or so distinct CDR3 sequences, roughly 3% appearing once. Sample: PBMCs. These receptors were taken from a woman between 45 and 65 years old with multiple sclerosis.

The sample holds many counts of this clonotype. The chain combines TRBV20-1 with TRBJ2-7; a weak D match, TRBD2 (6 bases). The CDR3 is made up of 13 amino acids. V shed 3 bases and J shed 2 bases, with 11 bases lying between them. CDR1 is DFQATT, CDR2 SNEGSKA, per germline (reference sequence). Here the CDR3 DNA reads TGCAGTGCTAGTTGGGGAGGCGCCTACGAGCAGTACTTC. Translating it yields CSASWGGAYEQYF.

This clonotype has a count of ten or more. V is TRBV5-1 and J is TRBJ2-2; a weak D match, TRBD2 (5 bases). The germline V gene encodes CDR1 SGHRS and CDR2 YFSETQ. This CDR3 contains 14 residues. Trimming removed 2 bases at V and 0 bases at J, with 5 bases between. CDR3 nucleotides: TGCGCCAGCAGCTTCGGGGCGAACACCGGGGAGCTGTTTTTT. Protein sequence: CASSFGANTGELFF. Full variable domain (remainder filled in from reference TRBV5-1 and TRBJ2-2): KAGVTQTPRYLIKTRGQQVTLSCSPISGHRSVSWYQQTPGQGLQFLFEYFSETQRNKGNFPGRFSGRQFSNSRSEMNVSTLELGDSALYLCASSFGANTGELFFGEGSRLTVL.

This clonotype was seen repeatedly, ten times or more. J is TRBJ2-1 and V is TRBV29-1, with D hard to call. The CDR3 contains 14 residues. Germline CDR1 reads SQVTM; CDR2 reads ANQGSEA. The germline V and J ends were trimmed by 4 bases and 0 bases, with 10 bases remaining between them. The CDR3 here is CSVGFRISYNEQFF. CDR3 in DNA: TGCAGCGTTGGTTTCCGGATCTCCTACAATGAGCAGTTCTTC.

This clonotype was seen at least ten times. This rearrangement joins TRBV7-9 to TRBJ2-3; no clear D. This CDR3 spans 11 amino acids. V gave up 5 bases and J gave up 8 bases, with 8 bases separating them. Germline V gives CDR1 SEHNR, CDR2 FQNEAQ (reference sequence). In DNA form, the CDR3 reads TGTGCCAGCAGCGCTCTAGGTACGCAGTATTTT. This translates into CASSALGTQYF.

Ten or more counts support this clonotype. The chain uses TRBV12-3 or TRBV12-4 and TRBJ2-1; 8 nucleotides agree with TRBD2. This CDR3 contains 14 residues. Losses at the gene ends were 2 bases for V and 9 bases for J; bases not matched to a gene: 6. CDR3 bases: TGTGCCAGCAGTTTAACCGGGGGGGCCTCTGAGCAGTTCTTC. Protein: CASSLTGGASEQFF.

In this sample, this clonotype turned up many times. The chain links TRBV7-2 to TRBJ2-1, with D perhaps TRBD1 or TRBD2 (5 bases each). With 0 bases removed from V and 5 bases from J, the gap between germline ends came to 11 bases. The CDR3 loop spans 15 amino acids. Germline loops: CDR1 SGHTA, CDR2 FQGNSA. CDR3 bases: TGTGCCAGCAGCTTAGCCGGGACCACAAACAATGAGCAGTTCTTC. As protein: CASSLAGTTNNEQFF.

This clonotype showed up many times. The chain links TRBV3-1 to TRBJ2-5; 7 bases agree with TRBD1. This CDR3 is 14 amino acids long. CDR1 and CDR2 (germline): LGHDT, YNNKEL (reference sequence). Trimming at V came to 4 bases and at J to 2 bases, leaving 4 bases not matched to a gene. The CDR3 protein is CASSRQGDQETQYF. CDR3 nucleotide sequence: TGTGCCAGCAGCCGACAGGGCGATCAAGAGACCCAGTACTTC.

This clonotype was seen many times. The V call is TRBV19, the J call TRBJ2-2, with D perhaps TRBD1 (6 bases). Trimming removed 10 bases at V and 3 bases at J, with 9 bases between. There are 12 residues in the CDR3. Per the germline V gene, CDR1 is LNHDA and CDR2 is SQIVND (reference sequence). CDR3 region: CATTGYTGELFF. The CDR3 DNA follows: TGTGCCACAACAGGGTACACCGGGGAGCTGTTTTTT.

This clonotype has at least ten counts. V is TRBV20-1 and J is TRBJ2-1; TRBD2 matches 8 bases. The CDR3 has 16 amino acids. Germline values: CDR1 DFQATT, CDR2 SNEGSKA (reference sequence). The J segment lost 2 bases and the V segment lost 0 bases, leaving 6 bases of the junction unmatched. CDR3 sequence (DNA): TGCAGTGCTAGAGATCGCCAAGCGGGAGCCTACAATGAGCAGTTCTTC. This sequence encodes CSARDRQAGAYNEQFF.

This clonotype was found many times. The CDR3 spells CSANLGGREVLTDTQYF. The CDR3 nucleotides are TGCAGTGCGAACCTAGGGGGCAGGGAAGTGTTAACAGATACGCAGTATTTT. The chain uses TRBV20-1 and TRBJ2-3; 7 bases match TRBD1. Germline CDR1 is DFQATT and CDR2 is SNEGSKA (reference sequence). V lost 6 bases and J lost 3; bases outside the gene matches: 18. The CDR3 sequence is 17 residues long.

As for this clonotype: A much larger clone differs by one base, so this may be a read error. CDR3 amino acids: CASRHSGVPGELFF. Written as DNA, the CDR3 is TGTGCCAGCAGACACTCAGGGGTTCCCGGGGAGCTGTTTTTT. The chain couples TRBV7-2 to TRBJ2-2; D perhaps matches TRBD1 (6 bases). The V end was cut by 6 bases, the J end by 6 bases, with 14 bases between. CDR1 is SGHTA and CDR2 is FQGNSA in the germline V gene. The CDR3 runs 14 residues. Supplemented by reference TRBV7-2 and TRBJ2-2, the full variable domain reads GAGVSQSPSNKVTEKGKDVELRCDPISGHTALYWYRQSLGQGLEFLIYFQGNSAPDKSGLPSDRFSAERTGGSVSTLTIQRTQQEDSAVYLCASRHSGVPGELFFGEGSRLTVL.

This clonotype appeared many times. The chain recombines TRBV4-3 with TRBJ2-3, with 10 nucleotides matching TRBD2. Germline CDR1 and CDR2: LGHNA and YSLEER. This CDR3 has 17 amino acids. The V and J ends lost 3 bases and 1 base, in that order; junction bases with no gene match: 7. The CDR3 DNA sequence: TGCGCCAGCAGCCACCCGACTAGCGGGCCTCGCACAGATACGCAGTATTTT. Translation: CASSHPTSGPRTDTQYF.

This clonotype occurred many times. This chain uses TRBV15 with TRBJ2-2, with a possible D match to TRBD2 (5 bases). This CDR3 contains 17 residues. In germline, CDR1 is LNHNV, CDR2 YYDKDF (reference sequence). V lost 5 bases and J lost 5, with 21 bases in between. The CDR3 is CATSPEEGLVVTGELFF. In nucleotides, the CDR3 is TGTGCCACCAGCCCCGAAGAGGGCCTTGTGGTGACCGGGGAGCTGTTTTTT.

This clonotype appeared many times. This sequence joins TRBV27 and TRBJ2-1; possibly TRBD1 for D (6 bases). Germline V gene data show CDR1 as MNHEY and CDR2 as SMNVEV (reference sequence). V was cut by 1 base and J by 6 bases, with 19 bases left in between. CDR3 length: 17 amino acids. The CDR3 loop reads CASSLYPFDRKGNEQFF. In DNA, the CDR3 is TGTGCCAGCAGTTTATACCCCTTTGACAGGAAAGGCAATGAGCAGTTCTTC.

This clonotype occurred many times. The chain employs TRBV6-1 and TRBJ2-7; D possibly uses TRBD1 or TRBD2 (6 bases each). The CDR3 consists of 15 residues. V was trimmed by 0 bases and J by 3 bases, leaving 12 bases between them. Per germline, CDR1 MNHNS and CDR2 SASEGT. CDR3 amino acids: CASSEALGGLYEQYV. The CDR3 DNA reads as TGTGCCAGCAGTGAAGCGCTTGGGGGGCTCTACGAGCAGTACGTC.

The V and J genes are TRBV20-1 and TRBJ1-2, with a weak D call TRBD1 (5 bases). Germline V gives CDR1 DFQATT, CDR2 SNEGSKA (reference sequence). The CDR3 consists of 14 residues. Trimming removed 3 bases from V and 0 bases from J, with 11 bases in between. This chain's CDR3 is CSARPRGANYGYTF. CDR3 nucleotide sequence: TGCAGTGCTAGGCCCCGGGGGGCTAACTATGGCTACACCTTC.

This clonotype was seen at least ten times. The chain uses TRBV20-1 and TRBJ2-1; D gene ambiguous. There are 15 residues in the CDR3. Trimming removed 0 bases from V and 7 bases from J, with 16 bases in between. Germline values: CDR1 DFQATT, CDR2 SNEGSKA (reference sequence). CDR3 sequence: CSARDGQLSDNEQFF. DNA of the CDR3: TGCAGTGCTAGAGATGGCCAACTGAGTGATAATGAGCAGTTCTTC.

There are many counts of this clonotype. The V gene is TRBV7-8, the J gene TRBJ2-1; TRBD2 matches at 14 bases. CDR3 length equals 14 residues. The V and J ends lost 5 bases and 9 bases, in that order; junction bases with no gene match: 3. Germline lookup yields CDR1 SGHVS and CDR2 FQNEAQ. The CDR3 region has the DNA TGTGCCAGCAGCACAGGGACTAGCGGGGGTGAGCAGTTCTTC. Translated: CASSTGTSGGEQFF.

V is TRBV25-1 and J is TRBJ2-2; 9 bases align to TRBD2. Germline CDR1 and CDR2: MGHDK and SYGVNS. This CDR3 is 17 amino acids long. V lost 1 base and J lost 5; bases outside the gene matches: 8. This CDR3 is CASSESAGGGGTGELFF. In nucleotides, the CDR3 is TGTGCCAGCAGTGAATCCGCGGGGGGGGGCGGAACCGGGGAGCTGTTTTTT.

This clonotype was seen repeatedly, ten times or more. Here the CDR3 DNA reads TGTGCCAGCAGATCCCGGGACTCCAGCACAGATACGCAGTATTTT. Amino acid sequence: CASRSRDSSTDTQYF. The rearrangement joins TRBV12-3 or TRBV12-4 to TRBJ2-3; TRBD2 is a possible D gene (6 bases). The CDR3 consists of 15 residues. Trimming stripped 6 bases from V and 0 bases from J, with 13 bases between.

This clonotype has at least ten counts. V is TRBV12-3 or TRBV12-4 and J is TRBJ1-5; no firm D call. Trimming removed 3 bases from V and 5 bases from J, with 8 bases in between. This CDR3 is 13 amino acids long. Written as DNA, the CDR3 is TGTGCCAGCAGTTTTTCTCAGGATCAGCCCCAGCATTTT. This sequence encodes CASSFSQDQPQHF.

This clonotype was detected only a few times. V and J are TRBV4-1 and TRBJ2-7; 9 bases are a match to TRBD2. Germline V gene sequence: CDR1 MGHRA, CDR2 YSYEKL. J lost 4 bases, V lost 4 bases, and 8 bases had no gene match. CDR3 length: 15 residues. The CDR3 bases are TGCGCCAGCAGCCCCAATAGCGGGAGTTTGTACGAGCAGTACTTC. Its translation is CASSPNSGSLYEQYF.

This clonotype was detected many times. The DNA for the CDR3 is TGTGCCAGCAGCCACCCCTGGGGGGAGGACTACACCTTC. This gives the protein CASSHPWGEDYTF. This rearrangement joins TRBV3-1 to TRBJ1-2; TRBD1 is a possible D gene (5 bases). CDR1 is LGHDT and CDR2 is YNNKEL in the germline V gene (reference sequence). V dropped 3 bases and J dropped 10 bases, with 15 bases sitting between them. This CDR3 region has 13 residues.

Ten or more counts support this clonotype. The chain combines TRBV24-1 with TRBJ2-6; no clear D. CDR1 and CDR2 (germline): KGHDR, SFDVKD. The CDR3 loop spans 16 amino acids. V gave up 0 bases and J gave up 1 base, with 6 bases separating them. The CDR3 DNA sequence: TGTGCCACCAGTGATTTGGGGAATTCTGGGGCCAACGTCCTGACTTTC. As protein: CATSDLGNSGANVLTF.

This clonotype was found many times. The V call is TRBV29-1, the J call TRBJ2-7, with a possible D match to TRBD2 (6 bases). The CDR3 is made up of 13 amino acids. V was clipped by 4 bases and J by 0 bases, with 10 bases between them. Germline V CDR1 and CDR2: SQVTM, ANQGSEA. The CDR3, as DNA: TGCAGCGTTGTAGCGGCCAGCTCCTACGAGCAGTACTTC. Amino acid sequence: CSVVAASSYEQYF.

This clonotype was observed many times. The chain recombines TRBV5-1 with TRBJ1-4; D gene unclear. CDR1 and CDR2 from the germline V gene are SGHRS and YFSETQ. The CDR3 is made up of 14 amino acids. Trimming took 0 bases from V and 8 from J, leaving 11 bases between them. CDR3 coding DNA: TGCGCCAGCAGCTTGGGGGCTGACGACGAAAAACTGTTTTTT. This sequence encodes CASSLGADDEKLFF.

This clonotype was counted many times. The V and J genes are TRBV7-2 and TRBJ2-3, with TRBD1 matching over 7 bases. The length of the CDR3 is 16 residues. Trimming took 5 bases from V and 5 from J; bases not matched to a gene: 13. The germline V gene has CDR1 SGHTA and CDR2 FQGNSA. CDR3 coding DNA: TGTGCCAGCAGCAAGCCCCCTAGGGGGCAGGGAGATACGCAGTATTTT. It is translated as CASSKPPRGQGDTQYF.

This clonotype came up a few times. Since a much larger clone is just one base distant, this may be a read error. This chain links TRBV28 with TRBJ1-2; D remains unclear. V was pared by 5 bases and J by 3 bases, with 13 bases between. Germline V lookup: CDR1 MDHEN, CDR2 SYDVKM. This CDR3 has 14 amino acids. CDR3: CASSTASEYYGYTF. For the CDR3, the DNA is TGTGCCAGCAGTACAGCCAGCGAGTACTATGGCTACACCTTC.

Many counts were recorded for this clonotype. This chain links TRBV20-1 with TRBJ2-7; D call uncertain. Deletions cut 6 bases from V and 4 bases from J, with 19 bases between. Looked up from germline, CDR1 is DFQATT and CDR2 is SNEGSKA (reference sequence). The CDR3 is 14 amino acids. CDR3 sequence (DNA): TGCAGTGCCCTCCCGGGCGGTGCCCGGTACGAGCAGTACTTC. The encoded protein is CSALPGGARYEQYF.

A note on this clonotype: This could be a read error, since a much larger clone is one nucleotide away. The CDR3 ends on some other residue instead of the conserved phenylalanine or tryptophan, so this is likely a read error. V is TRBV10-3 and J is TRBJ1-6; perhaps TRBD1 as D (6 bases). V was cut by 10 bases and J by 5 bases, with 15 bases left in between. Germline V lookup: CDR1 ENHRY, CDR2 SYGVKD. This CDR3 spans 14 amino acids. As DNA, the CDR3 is TGTGCCACCGATACAGGACAGAATAATTCACCCCTCCACGTT. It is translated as CATDTGQNNSPLHV.